A single sample is the source of the 6 T cell receptor beta chains below, sequenced in a study of response to subunit inactivated influenza vaccine. TCRdb independently ran MiXCR on the RT-PCR reads; one entry per CDR3 protein. This table has roughly 790,000 distinct CDR3 sequences, over 20% appearing once. The specimen comprised PBMCs from blood, sampled around 5 days after vaccination. Receptors were obtained from a man aged 50-59 years who received an inactivated influenza vaccine.

The rearrangement joins TRBV9 to TRBJ2-7, with 7 bases identical to TRBD2. The CDR3 totals 14 residues. The germline CDR1 and CDR2 sequences are SGDLS and YYNGEE. The ends lost 3 bases at V and 3 bases at J; junction bases unmatched: 6. DNA of the CDR3: TGTGCCAGCAGCGGCGACCGCGGGGGCTACGAGCAGTACTTC. Translated, it gives CASSGDRGGYEQYF.

The chain carries TRBV20-1 and TRBJ2-3; 8 bases align to TRBD2. Germline V gives CDR1 DFQATT, CDR2 SNEGSKA (reference sequence). CDR3 size: 14 residues. V was pared by 1 base and J by 2 bases, with 2 bases of the junction left unmatched. CDR3 DNA sequence: TGCAGTGCTAGAGCGGGGGGGTTCACAGATACGCAGTATTTT. This encodes CSARAGGFTDTQYF.

The table lists this clonotype with a count of one. The V gene is TRBV28, the J gene TRBJ2-7; 10 nucleotides line up with TRBD2. With V trimmed by 3 bases and J by 1 base, 6 bases remained unmatched. The CDR3 is made up of 16 amino acids. Germline V lookup: CDR1 MDHEN, CDR2 SYDVKM. CDR3 amino acids: CASSLLGTSDSYEQYF. For the CDR3, the DNA is TGTGCCAGCAGTTTGCTGGGGACTAGCGATTCCTACGAGCAGTACTTC. The full variable domain, with the rest looked up from reference TRBV28 and TRBJ2-7, is DVKVTQSSRYLVKRTGEKVFLECVQDMDHENMFWYRQDPGLGLRLIYFSYDVKMKEKGDIPEGYSVSREKKERFSLILESASTNQTSMYLCASSLLGTSDSYEQYFGPGTRLTVT.

This clonotype came up many times. The chain joins TRBV5-1 to TRBJ2-1, with TRBD1 matching 8 bases. Germline loops: CDR1 SGHRS, CDR2 YFSETQ. The V and J ends lost 4 bases and 6 bases, in that order; junction bases with no gene match: 6. This CDR3 is 14 amino acids long. In nucleotides, the CDR3 is TGCGCCAGCAGCGACGGACAGGGTATCAATGAGCAGTTCTTC. Translated, it gives CASSDGQGINEQFF. Full variable domain (rest looked up from reference TRBV5-1 and TRBJ2-1): KAGVTQTPRYLIKTRGQQVTLSCSPISGHRSVSWYQQTPGQGLQFLFEYFSETQRNKGNFPGRFSGRQFSNSRSEMNVSTLELGDSALYLCASSDGQGINEQFFGPGTRLTVL.

J is TRBJ1-6 and V is TRBV20-1, with 10 bases aligning to TRBD1. After removal of 3 bases from V and 7 bases from J, the junction contained 3 bases not matched to a gene. The CDR3 totals 14 residues. Germline V CDR1 and CDR2: DFQATT, SNEGSKA (reference sequence). The CDR3: CSASLGQGNSPLHF. CDR3 DNA: TGCAGTGCTAGCTTGGGACAGGGGAATTCACCCCTCCACTTT.

This clonotype turned up a few times. The J gene is TRBJ2-3, the V gene TRBV5-1; tentative D call: TRBD1 (7 bases). V was pared by 5 bases and J by 2 bases, with 15 bases between. CDR1 and CDR2 from the germline V gene are SGHRS and YFSETQ. This CDR3 region has 15 residues. In DNA form, the CDR3 reads TGCGCCAGCAGTCAGGGGGGCTACTCCACAGATACGCAGTATTTT. Translating it yields CASSQGGYSTDTQYF.